This T cell receptor (beta chain) was recorded in a study of blood T cell repertoires in COVID-19. As for the study in general: Both acute and convalescent COVID-19 samples were obtained from the United States, Italy and Spain. T cells, B-cell-depleted T cells, or PBMCs provided the cDNA or gDNA that served as material.

Original processing methods: Estimation of nucleated cell counts was performed using reference gene primer amplification. Only in-frame clones appear in the TCRdb table, and some are missing; sequencing was by immunoSEQ multiplex PCR. V and J calls and clone size come straight from that table; D and trimming were deduced from the DNA. The data contain some 200,000 clones, roughly four fifths of them seen just once; the ten biggest clones take up less than 15%. Seattle cases were enrolled at active infection and followed longitudinally. V lost 1 base to trimming and J lost 6 bases, with 9 bases between them. CDR3 length equals 13 residues. Germline V gives CDR1 SGHTA, CDR2 FQGNSA.

Sample: peripheral blood. The V call is TRBV7-2, the J call TRBJ1-2, with D possibly matching TRBD1 (5 bases). The origin of this receptor is an elderly woman with COVID-19, enrolled during active disease. CDR3 sequence: CASSLGGGDGYTF. In DNA form, the CDR3 reads TGTGCCAGCAGCTTAGGCGGGGGGGATGGCTACACCTTC.